The clone carrying this T cell receptor (beta chain) has at least ten counts. Molecules of cDNA were individually given unique molecular identifiers that were attached to them. One entry per CDR3 protein, called by TCRdb with MiXCR from the 5' RACE reads. The table has about 59,000 distinct CDR3 sequences, under 15% seen once. The sample comes from a study of early T cells in non-severe SARS-CoV-2 infection. As for the study in general: Unpaired chains resulted from sequencing bulk RNA of unsorted whole blood.

The V gene end was trimmed by 0 bases and the J gene end by 5 bases; junction bases not matched to a gene: 4. The CDR3 consists of 15 residues. Germline CDR1 is MNHEY and CDR2 is SVGAGI. Sequences were obtained from whole blood. The TCR was taken from an adult who was a healthcare worker with PCR-confirmed SARS-CoV-2 infection or an uninfected control (not recorded which). This chain links TRBV6-5 with TRBJ2-5; TRBD1 matches 9 bases. CDR3 residues: CASSYSGQGWETQYF. The CDR3 nucleotides read TGTGCCAGCAGTTACTCGGGACAGGGTTGGGAGACCCAGTACTTC.